The entry that follows covers one TCR beta chain sequence. Primers included in the PCR were 60 Vbeta and 13 Jbeta primers. The assay was immunoSEQ multiplex PCR, and TCRdb's table has in-frame clones only and misses some. The sample lists 150,000 or so clones; around 79% were seen once. The sample belongs to a study of cytomegalovirus exposure and HLA in healthy donors. Whole-study context: Ancestry clustering placed about four fifths of several hundred genotyped donors in the Caucasian-associated cluster.

V was trimmed by 4 bases and J by 6 bases, leaving 16 bases between them. The CDR3 spans 15 residues. The germline V gene has CDR1 SNHLY and CDR2 FYNNEI. The chain is built from TRBV2 and TRBJ2-4; a possible D gene is TRBD2 (6 bases). What was sequenced was PBMCs. This receptor was taken from a man aged 25-45 years in good health and CMV-seropositive. The CDR3 DNA reads as TGTGCCAGCAGTGCCCTGGAGGGTTGGGGAAACATTCAGTACTTC. Translated, it gives CASSALEGWGNIQYF.